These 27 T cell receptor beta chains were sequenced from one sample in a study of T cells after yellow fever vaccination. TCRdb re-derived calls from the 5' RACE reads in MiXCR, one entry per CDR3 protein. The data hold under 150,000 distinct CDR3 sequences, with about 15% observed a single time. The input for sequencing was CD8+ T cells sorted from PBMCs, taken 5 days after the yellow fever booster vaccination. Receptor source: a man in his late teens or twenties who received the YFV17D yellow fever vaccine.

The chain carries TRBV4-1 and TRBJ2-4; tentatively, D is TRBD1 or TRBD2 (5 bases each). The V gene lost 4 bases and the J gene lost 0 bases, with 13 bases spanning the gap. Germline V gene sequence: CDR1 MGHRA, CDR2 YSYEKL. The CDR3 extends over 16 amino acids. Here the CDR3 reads CASSLRDGEAKNIQYF. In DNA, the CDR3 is TGCGCCAGCAGCCTCCGGGACGGGGAAGCCAAAAACATTCAGTACTTC.

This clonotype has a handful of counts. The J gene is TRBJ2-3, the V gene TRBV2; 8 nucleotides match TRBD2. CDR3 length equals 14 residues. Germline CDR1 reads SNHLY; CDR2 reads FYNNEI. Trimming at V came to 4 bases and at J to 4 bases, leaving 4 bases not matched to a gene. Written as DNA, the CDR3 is TGTGCCAGCAGTGCAGCGGGGGAATCAGATACGCAGTATTTT. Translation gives CASSAAGESDTQYF.

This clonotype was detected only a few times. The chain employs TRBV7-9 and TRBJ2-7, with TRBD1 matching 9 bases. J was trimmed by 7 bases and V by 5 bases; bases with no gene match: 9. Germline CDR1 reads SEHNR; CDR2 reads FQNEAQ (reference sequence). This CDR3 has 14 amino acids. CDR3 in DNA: TGTGCCAGCAGCACGACAGGGGGACAGTGGGAGCAGTACTTC. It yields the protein CASSTTGGQWEQYF. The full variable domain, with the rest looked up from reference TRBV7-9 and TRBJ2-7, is DTGVSQNPRHKITKRGQNVTFRCDPISEHNRLYWYRQTLGQGPEFLTYFQNEAQLEKSRLLSDRFSAERPKGSFSTLEIQRTEQGDSAMYLCASSTTGGQWEQYFGPGTRLTVT.

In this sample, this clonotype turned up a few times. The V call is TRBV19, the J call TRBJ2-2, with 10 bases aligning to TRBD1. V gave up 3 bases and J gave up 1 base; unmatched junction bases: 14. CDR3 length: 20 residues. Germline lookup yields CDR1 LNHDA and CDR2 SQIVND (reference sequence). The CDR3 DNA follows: TGTGCCAGTAGTATGCCATCTCCCGGGACAGGGGATCGGAACACCGGGGAGCTGTTTTTT. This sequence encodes CASSMPSPGTGDRNTGELFF.

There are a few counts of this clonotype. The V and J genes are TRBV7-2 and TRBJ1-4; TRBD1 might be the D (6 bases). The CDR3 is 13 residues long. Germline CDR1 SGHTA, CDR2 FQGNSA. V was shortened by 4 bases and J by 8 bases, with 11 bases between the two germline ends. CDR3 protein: CASSSPGDEKLFF. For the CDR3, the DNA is TGTGCCAGCAGCTCCCCAGGGGACGAAAAACTGTTTTTT.

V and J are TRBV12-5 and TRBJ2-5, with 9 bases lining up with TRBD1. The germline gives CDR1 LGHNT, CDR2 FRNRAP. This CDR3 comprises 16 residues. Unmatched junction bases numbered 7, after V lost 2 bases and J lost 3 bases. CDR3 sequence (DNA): TGTGCTAGTGGTTTGCTCCCCGGACAGGGGAAAGAGACCCAGTACTTC. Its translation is CASGLLPGQGKETQYF. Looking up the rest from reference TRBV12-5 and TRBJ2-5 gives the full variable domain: DARVTQTPRHKVTEMGQEVTMRCQPILGHNTVFWYRQTMMQGLELLAYFRNRAPLDDSGMPKDRFSAEMPDATLATLKIQPSEPRDSAVYFCASGLLPGQGKETQYFGPGTRLLVL.

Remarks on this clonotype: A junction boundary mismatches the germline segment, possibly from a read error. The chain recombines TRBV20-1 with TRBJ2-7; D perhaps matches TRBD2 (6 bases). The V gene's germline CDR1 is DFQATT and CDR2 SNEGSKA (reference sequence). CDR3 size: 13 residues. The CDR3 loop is CSAAPDYPWERYF. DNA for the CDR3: TGCAGTGCGGCGCCGGACTACCCTTGGGAGCGGTACTTC.

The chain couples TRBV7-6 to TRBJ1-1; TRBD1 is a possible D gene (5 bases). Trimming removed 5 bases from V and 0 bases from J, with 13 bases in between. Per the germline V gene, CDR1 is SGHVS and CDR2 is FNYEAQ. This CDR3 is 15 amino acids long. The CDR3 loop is CASSPSQGMNTEAFF. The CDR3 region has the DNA TGTGCCAGCAGCCCGTCGCAGGGAATGAACACTGAAGCTTTCTTT.

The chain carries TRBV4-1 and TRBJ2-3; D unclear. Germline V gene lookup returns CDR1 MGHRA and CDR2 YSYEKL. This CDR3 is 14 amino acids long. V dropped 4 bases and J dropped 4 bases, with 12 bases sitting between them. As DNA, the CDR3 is TGCGCCAGCAGCCTACGGATATTCGCAGATACGCAGTATTTT. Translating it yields CASSLRIFADTQYF.

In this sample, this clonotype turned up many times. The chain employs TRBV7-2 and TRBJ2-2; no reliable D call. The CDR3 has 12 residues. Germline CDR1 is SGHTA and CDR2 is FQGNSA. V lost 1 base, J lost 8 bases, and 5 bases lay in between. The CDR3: CASSLVVGELFF. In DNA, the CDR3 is TGTGCCAGCAGCTTAGTTGTGGGGGAGCTGTTTTTT.

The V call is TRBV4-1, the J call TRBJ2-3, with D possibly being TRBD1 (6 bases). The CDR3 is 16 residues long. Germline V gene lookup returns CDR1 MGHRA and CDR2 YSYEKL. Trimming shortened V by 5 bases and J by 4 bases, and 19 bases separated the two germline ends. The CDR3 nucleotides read TGCGCCAGCAGCAACAGACAGGCTTCGTTCTCAGATACGCAGTATTTT. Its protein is CASSNRQASFSDTQYF.

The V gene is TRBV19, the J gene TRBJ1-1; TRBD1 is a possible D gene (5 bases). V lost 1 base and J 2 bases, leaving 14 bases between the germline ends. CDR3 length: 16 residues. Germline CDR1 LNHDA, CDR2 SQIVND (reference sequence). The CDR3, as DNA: TGTGCCAGTAGTATAGGGGGCAAGGGAATCAACACTGAAGCTTTCTTT. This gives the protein CASSIGGKGINTEAFF.

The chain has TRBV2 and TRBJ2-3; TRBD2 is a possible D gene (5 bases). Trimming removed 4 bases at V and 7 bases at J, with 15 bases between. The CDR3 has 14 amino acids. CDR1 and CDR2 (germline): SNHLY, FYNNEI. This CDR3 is CASSGWPREYTQYF. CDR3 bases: TGTGCCAGCAGTGGTTGGCCGAGGGAATATACGCAGTATTTT.

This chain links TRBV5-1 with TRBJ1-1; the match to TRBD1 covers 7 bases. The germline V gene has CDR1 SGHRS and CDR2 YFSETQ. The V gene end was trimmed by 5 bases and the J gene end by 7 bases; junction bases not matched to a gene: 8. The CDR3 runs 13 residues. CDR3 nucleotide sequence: TGCGCCAGCAGGACAGGGCCAGGTGATGAAGCTTTCTTT. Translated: CASRTGPGDEAFF.

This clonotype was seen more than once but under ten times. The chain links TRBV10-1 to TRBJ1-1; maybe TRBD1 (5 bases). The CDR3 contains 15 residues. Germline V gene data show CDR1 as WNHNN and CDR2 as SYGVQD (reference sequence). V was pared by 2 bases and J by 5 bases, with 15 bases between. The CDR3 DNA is TGCGCCAGCAGTGAGGGAGAGAGGGGTAGAACTGAAGCTTTCTTT. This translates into CASSEGERGRTEAFF.

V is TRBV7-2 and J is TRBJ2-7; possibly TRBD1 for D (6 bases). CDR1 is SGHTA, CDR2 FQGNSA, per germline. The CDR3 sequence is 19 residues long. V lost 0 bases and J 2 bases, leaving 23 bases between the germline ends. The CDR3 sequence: CASSLAKTGLEDYPYEQYF. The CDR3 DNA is TGTGCCAGCAGCTTAGCGAAGACAGGACTCGAAGACTATCCCTACGAGCAGTACTTC.

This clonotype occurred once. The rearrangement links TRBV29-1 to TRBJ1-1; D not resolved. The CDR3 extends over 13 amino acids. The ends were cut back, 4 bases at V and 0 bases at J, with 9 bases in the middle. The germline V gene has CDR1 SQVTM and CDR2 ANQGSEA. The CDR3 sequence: CSVVLALNTEAFF. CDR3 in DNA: TGCAGCGTTGTCCTCGCCCTGAACACTGAAGCTTTCTTT.

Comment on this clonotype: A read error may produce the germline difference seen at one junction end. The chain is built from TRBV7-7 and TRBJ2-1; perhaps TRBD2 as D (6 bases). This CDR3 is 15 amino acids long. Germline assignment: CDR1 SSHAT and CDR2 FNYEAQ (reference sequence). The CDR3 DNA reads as TGTGCTAGCAGTTTGTCGACTAGTTACTACAATGAGCAGTTCTTC. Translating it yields CASSLSTSYYNEQFF.

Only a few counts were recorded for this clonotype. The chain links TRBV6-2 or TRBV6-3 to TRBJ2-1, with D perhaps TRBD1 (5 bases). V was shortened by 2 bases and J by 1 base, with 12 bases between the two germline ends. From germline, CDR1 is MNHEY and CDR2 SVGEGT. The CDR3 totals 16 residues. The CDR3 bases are TGTGCCAGCAGTTACATCCCAGGGTTATCCTACAATGAGCAGTTCTTC. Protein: CASSYIPGLSYNEQFF.

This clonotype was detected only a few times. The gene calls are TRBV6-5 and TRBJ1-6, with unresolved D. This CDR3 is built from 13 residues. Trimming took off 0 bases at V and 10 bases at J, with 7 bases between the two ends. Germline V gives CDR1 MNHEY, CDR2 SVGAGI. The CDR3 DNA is TGTGCCAGCAGTTACTCCCCCCTCTCACCCCTCCACTTT. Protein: CASSYSPLSPLHF.

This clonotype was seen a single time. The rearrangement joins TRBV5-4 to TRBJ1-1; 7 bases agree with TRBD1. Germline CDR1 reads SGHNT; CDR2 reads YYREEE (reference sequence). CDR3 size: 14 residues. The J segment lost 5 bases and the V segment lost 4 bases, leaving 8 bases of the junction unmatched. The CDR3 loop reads CASSPIQGSTEAFF. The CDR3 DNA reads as TGTGCCAGCAGCCCGATACAGGGGAGTACTGAAGCTTTCTTT.

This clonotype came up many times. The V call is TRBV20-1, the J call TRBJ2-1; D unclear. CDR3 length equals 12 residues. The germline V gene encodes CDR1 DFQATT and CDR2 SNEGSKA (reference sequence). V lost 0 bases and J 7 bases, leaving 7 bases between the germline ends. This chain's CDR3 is CSARDFGNEQFF. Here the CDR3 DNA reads TGCAGTGCTAGAGATTTCGGTAATGAGCAGTTCTTC.

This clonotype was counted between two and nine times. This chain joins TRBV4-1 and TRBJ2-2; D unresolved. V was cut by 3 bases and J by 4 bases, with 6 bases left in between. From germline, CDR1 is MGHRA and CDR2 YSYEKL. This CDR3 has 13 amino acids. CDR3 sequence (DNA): TGCGCCAGCAGCCAGACCTCCACCGGGGAGCTGTTTTTT. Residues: CASSQTSTGELFF.

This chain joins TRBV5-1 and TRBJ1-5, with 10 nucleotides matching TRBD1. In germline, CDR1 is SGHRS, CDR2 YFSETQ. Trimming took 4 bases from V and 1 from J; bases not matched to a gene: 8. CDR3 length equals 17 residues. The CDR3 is CASSLRTGGTSNQPQHF. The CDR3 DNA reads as TGCGCCAGCAGCCTCCGGACAGGGGGTACGAGCAATCAGCCCCAGCATTTT.

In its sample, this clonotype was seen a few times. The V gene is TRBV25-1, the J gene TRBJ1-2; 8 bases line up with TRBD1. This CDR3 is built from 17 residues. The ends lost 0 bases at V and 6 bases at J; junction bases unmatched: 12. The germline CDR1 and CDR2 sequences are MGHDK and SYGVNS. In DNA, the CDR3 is TGTGCCAGCAGTGAATACACCTCGACAGGGGAGGTCGATGGCTACACCTTC. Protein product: CASSEYTSTGEVDGYTF.

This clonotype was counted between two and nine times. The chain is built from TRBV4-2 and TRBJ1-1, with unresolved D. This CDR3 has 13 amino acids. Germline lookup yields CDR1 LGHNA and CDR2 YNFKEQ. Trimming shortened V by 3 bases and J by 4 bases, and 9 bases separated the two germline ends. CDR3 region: CASSQGSVTEAFF. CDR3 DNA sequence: TGTGCCAGCAGCCAGGGATCGGTCACTGAAGCTTTCTTT.

CDR3 DNA sequence: TGTGCCAGCAGCCAAGTTTCCGGGACAGGGGCGGGCTACACCTTC. This codes for CASSQVSGTGAGYTF. The chain has TRBV14 and TRBJ1-2, with TRBD1 identical over 10 bases. Germline-derived CDR1 and CDR2 are SGHDN and FVKESK. The CDR3 consists of 15 residues. J lost 8 bases, V lost 1 base, and 7 bases had no gene match.